This T cell receptor (beta chain) appears in the sequencing data of a study of blood T cell repertoires in COVID-19. Germline lookup yields CDR1 MNHEY and CDR2 SVGEGT. V was shortened by 0 bases and J by 4 bases, with 11 bases between the two germline ends. The CDR3 is made up of 15 amino acids. Assay: immunoSEQ multiplex PCR; the TCRdb copy retains only in-frame clones and omits some. The repertoire includes some 430,000 clones, 80% to 95% of them detected once, and approximately 0.65% sits in the top ten. The clonotype comes from a man aged 18-30 years who had recovered from COVID-19. The source material was PBMCs or T cells enriched from blood (not recorded which). The chain combines TRBV6-2 or TRBV6-3 with TRBJ2-3, with D maybe TRBD2 (6 bases). This CDR3 is CASSYSGGGADTQYF. CDR3 sequence (DNA): TGTGCCAGCAGTTACTCGGGTGGAGGGGCAGATACGCAGTATTTT.